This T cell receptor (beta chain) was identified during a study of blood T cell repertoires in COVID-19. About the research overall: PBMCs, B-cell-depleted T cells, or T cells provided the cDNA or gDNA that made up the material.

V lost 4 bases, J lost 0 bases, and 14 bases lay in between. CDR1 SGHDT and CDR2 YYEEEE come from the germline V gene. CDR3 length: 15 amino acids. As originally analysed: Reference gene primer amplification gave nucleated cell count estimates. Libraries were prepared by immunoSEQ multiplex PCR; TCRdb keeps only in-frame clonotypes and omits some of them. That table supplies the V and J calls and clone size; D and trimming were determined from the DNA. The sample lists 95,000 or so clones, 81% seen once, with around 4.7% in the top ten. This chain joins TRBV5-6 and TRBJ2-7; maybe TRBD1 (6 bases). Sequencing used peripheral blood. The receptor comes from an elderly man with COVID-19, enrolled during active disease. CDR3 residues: CASSHLRTVSYEQYF. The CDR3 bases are TGTGCCAGCAGCCACCTACGGACAGTCTCCTACGAGCAGTACTTC.